This T cell receptor beta chain was identified in a study of blood T cell repertoires in COVID-19. Original processing notes: Quantification of nucleated cells was approximated via reference gene primer amplification. The method was immunoSEQ multiplex PCR; TCRdb's version includes in-frame clones alone and lacks a portion of them. That table gives V, J and clone size, and the DNA gave D and trimming. The table has some 70,000 clones, 88% seen once; the top ten hold 6% to 7%. Trimming removed 5 bases from V and 0 bases from J, with 17 bases in between. The CDR3 length is 17 residues. From germline, CDR1 is MNHNY and CDR2 SVGAGI (reference sequence).

The TCR sequence derives from a woman in her 70s with acute or convalescent COVID-19. Material for sequencing was peripheral blood. The V and J genes are TRBV6-6 and TRBJ1-3; D might be TRBD1 (5 bases). This CDR3 reads CASSPVEFRDSGNTIYF. In nucleotides, the CDR3 is TGTGCCAGCAGTCCCGTCGAGTTCAGGGACTCTGGAAACACCATATATTTT.